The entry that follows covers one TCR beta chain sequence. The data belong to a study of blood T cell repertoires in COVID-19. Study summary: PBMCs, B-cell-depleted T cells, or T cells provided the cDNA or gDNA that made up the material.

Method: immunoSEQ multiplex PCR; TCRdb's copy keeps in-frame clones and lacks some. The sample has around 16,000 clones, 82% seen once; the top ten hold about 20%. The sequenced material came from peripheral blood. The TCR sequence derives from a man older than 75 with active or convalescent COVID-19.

For the CDR3, the DNA is TGTGCCAGCAGCTTACAGGGTGAAAATTCACCCCTCCACTTT. Translation: CASSLQGENSPLHF. V usage is TRBV7-8 and J usage is TRBJ1-6, with D possibly TRBD1 on 5 matching bases. V was shortened by 2 bases and J by 7 bases, with 9 bases between the two germline ends. CDR3 length: 14 residues. The germline CDR1 and CDR2 sequences are SGHVS and FQNEAQ.